The clone carrying this TCR beta chain was seen only once. The data were produced by immunoSEQ multiplex PCR, yet TCRdb's version contains in-frame clones alone and is incomplete. The repertoire holds hundreds of thousands of clones, with 97% as singletons. Splitting of CD4+ cells produced CD45RA+ naive and CD45RA-negative memory subsets. This specimen comes from a study of shared clonotypes between healthy human individuals. From germline, CDR1 is MDHEN and CDR2 SYDVKM. The CDR3 is made up of 14 amino acids. V lost 2 bases to trimming and J lost 2 bases, with 9 bases between them. The rearrangement uses TRBV28 and TRBJ1-2, with D unresolved. This clonotype was sampled from a woman aged 25 to 45 in good health. The sample taken for sequencing was naive CD4+ T cells sorted from blood. The sample's subset: CD45RA+ positively selected. CDR3 loop: CASSLPAENYGYTF. DNA for the CDR3: TGTGCCAGCAGTTTACCTGCGGAAAACTATGGCTACACCTTC.